This passage covers 29 T cell receptor beta chains from one sample sequenced in a study of blood T cell repertoires in COVID-19. Sequenced by immunoSEQ multiplex PCR; TCRdb stores in-frame clones only, minus some. The repertoire includes around 70,000 clones, approximately 80% of them detected once, and 40% to 50% sits in the top ten. The sample taken for sequencing was peripheral blood. These receptors originate from an elderly man with acute or convalescent COVID-19.

This clone has a single count. This rearrangement joins TRBV6-4 to TRBJ1-2, with 9 nucleotides matching TRBD1. The CDR3 has 16 amino acids. Germline V lookup: CDR1 MRHNA, CDR2 SNTAGT. V lost 5 bases and J lost 7; bases outside the gene matches: 14. CDR3 residues: CASSSVPFGQGSGYTF. CDR3 DNA sequence: TGTGCCAGCAGTTCCGTCCCATTCGGACAGGGGAGTGGCTACACCTTC.

In this sample, this clone turned up a few times. The rearrangement joins TRBV5-1 to TRBJ2-7; the D gene is possibly TRBD2 (5 bases). CDR3 length: 14 amino acids. V lost 1 base to trimming and J lost 1 base, with 9 bases between them. The germline gives CDR1 SGHRS, CDR2 YFSETQ. CDR3 residues: CASSLTGFSYEQYF. DNA of the CDR3: TGCGCCAGCAGCTTGACGGGGTTTTCCTACGAGCAGTACTTC.

CDR3 DNA: TGTGCCAGCTCACCCGATGCCGGTAACCCTTCCTACAATGAGCAGTTCTTC. The encoded protein is CASSPDAGNPSYNEQFF. This rearrangement joins TRBV18 to TRBJ2-1; no reliable D call. Germline V gives CDR1 KGHSH, CDR2 LQKENI. The V end was cut by 3 bases, the J end by 1 base, with 16 bases between. The CDR3 has 17 amino acids.

The chain recombines TRBV18 with TRBJ2-7; D perhaps matches TRBD1 (6 bases). Germline assignment: CDR1 KGHSH and CDR2 LQKENI. The CDR3 is 13 residues long. V lost 3 bases, J lost 6 bases, and 12 bases lay in between. DNA of the CDR3: TGTGCCAGCTCACCTTTGACAGGAGCCGAGCAGTACTTC. The encoded protein is CASSPLTGAEQYF. Full variable domain (rest looked up from reference TRBV18 and TRBJ2-7): NAGVMQNPRHLVRRRGQEARLRCSPMKGHSHVYWYRQLPEEGLKFMVYLQKENIIDESGMPKERFSAEFPKEGPSILRIQQVVRGDSAAYFCASSPLTGAEQYFGPGTRLTVT.

The chain is built from TRBV7-2 and TRBJ1-1; 7 bases line up with TRBD1. This CDR3 spans 14 amino acids. Germline V gene data show CDR1 as SGHTA and CDR2 as FQGNSA. After removal of 4 bases from V and 8 bases from J, the junction contained 10 bases not matched to a gene. CDR3 nucleotides: TGTGCCAGCAGCTCCTCAAGGGACAGTCCAGAAGCTTTCTTT. It codes for CASSSSRDSPEAFF.

The CDR3 spells CASSSRLTALDNSPLHF. As DNA, the CDR3 is TGTGCCAGCAGTTCCCGACTGACAGCCCTGGATAATTCACCCCTCCACTTT. V and J are TRBV7-6 and TRBJ1-6, with D possibly TRBD1 on 5 matching bases. This CDR3 spans 17 amino acids. Germline lookup yields CDR1 SGHVS and CDR2 FNYEAQ. The V gene lost 6 bases and the J gene lost 5 bases, with 20 bases spanning the gap.

The chain couples TRBV27 to TRBJ1-5, with D tentatively TRBD1 (6 bases). Deletions cut 3 bases from V and 1 base from J, with 13 bases between. Germline lookup yields CDR1 MNHEY and CDR2 SMNVEV (reference sequence). The CDR3 runs to 16 residues. CDR3 loop: CASSLFWQGSNQPQHF. In DNA, the CDR3 is TGTGCCAGCAGTTTGTTCTGGCAGGGGAGCAATCAGCCCCAGCATTTT.

This clone was seen only once. The chain combines TRBV19 with TRBJ2-1; TRBD2 aligns across 8 bases. Germline CDR1 reads LNHDA; CDR2 reads SQIVND (reference sequence). Germline trimming cut 2 bases from V and 3 bases from J; bases unmatched to any gene: 3. The CDR3 loop spans 15 amino acids. The chain's CDR3 is CASSITTSDYNEQFF. The CDR3, as DNA: TGTGCCAGTAGTATAACGACTAGCGACTACAATGAGCAGTTCTTC. Full variable domain (remainder filled in from reference TRBV19 and TRBJ2-1): DGGITQSPKYLFRKEGQNVTLSCEQNLNHDAMYWYRQDPGQGLRLIYYSQIVNDFQKGDIAEGYSVSREKKESFPLTVTSAQKNPTAFYLCASSITTSDYNEQFFGPGTRLTVL.

This clone showed up many times. The rearrangement uses TRBV9 and TRBJ2-7; 7 nucleotides agree with TRBD2. The CDR3 sequence is 14 residues long. V trimming: 0 bases; J trimming: 2 bases; junction bases outside the gene matches: 2. CDR1 is SGDLS, CDR2 YYNGEE, per germline. CDR3 sequence: CASSVGGGAYEQYF. CDR3 DNA: TGTGCCAGCAGCGTAGGGGGGGGAGCCTACGAGCAGTACTTC.

This rearrangement joins TRBV7-2 to TRBJ1-5; D is uncertain. Germline CDR1 and CDR2: SGHTA and FQGNSA. The CDR3 contains 13 residues. V was pared by 5 bases and J by 4 bases, with 9 bases between. CDR3 bases: TGTGCCAGCAGCCAAGAACTAAATCAGCCCCAGCATTTT. It yields the protein CASSQELNQPQHF.

The chain carries TRBV28 and TRBJ1-2; TRBD1 matches at 9 bases. V dropped 5 bases and J dropped 4; count of bases not matched to a gene: 14. The CDR3 extends over 17 amino acids. Germline V lookup: CDR1 MDHEN, CDR2 SYDVKM. CDR3 DNA: TGTGCCAGCAGTCTTCCCGGGACAGGGCCGTTTTCCTATGGCTACACCTTC. Translating gives CASSLPGTGPFSYGYTF.

For this clone: A junction boundary mismatches the germline segment, possibly from a read error. The chain is built from TRBV7-7 and TRBJ2-1; 10 bases match TRBD2. CDR3 length: 15 residues. CDR1 is SSHAT, CDR2 FNYEAQ, per germline (reference sequence). This CDR3 reads CASSAGLADYNEQFF. CDR3 DNA sequence: TGTGCTAGCAGCGCCGGACTAGCGGACTACAATGAGCAGTTCTTC.

The rearrangement uses TRBV7-9 and TRBJ2-2, with D possibly being TRBD2 (5 bases). V was clipped by 4 bases and J by 1 base, with 7 bases between them. Looked up from germline, CDR1 is SEHNR and CDR2 is FQNEAQ (reference sequence). This CDR3 has 14 amino acids. The CDR3 spells CASSSGLNTGELFF. In DNA form, the CDR3 reads TGTGCCAGCAGCTCTGGACTGAACACCGGGGAGCTGTTTTTT.

The CDR3, as DNA: TGTGCCAGCAGCAGAACCGGGACAGGGAATGGCTACACCTTC. Translating it yields CASSRTGTGNGYTF. The gene calls are TRBV6-6 and TRBJ1-2; 9 nucleotides align to TRBD1. The CDR3 spans 14 residues. The germline gives CDR1 MNHNY, CDR2 SVGAGI (reference sequence). V lost 6 bases and J lost 6; bases outside the gene matches: 8.

The gene calls are TRBV5-1 and TRBJ1-4; 11 bases line up with TRBD1. V dropped 4 bases and J dropped 7; count of bases not matched to a gene: 6. CDR1 SGHRS and CDR2 YFSETQ come from the germline V gene. This CDR3 comprises 15 residues. CDR3 residues: CASSVVGQGVEKLFF. The CDR3 nucleotides read TGCGCCAGCAGCGTAGTGGGACAGGGGGTTGAAAAACTGTTTTTT.

As DNA, the CDR3 is TGCGCCAGCAGCCAAGATTTACACGTCGACAGGGGGCCTGGCTACACCTTC. This translates into CASSQDLHVDRGPGYTF. V gene TRBV4-3 combines with J gene TRBJ1-2; 10 bases align to TRBD1. The CDR3 has 17 residues. The V gene's germline CDR1 is LGHNA and CDR2 YSLEER. The V segment lost 0 bases and the J segment 7 bases; nucleotides outside the gene matches: 11.

The chain employs TRBV5-1 and TRBJ2-1; possibly TRBD1 for D (6 bases). The germline V gene encodes CDR1 SGHRS and CDR2 YFSETQ. V was clipped by 6 bases and J by 3 bases, with 7 bases between them. CDR3 length: 12 amino acids. The CDR3 DNA reads TGCGCCAGCAAGGACAGCTACAATGAGCAGTTCTTC. It is translated as CASKDSYNEQFF.

V gene TRBV6-5 combines with J gene TRBJ2-1; D possibly corresponds to TRBD1 (6 bases). Germline CDR1 reads MNHEY; CDR2 reads SVGAGI. This CDR3 contains 15 residues. V lost 0 bases to trimming and J lost 6 bases, with 12 bases between them. Here the CDR3 reads CASSYSGGRLNEQFF. The CDR3 DNA sequence: TGTGCCAGCAGTTACTCAGGGGGTAGGCTCAATGAGCAGTTCTTC.

V is TRBV6-5 and J is TRBJ1-3; D gene unclear. The CDR3 has 15 residues. The germline CDR1 and CDR2 sequences are MNHEY and SVGAGI. V gave up 2 bases and J gave up 1 base, with 9 bases separating them. CDR3 loop: CASSYGHSSGNTIYF. CDR3 nucleotide sequence: TGTGCCAGCAGTTACGGGCACAGTTCTGGAAACACCATATATTTT.

The V gene is TRBV3-1 (or the pseudogene TRBV3-2), the J gene TRBJ2-7; the match to TRBD1 covers 7 bases. The CDR3 extends over 14 amino acids. Germline V gene sequence: CDR1 LGHDT, CDR2 YNNKEL (reference sequence). J lost 3 bases, V lost 1 base, and 3 bases had no gene match. The CDR3 reads CASSQAGTDYEQYF. CDR3 coding DNA: TGTGCCAGCAGCCAAGCTGGGACAGACTACGAGCAGTACTTC.

For the CDR3, the DNA is TGTGCCAGCAGTTTAGTGGCAGATGAAAAACTGTTTTTT. Encoded protein: CASSLVADEKLFF. This chain uses TRBV12-3 or TRBV12-4 with TRBJ1-4, with D uncertain. The CDR3 is 13 residues long. Trimming removed 1 base from V and 6 bases from J, with 6 bases in between.

V gene TRBV4-3 combines with J gene TRBJ2-3; 15 bases map to TRBD2. The ends lost 1 base at V and 5 bases at J; junction bases unmatched: 4. This CDR3 spans 17 amino acids. Germline V gives CDR1 LGHNA, CDR2 YSLEER. CDR3 bases: TGCGCCAGCAGCCAAGGGGGACTAGCGGGAGGCCAAGATACGCAGTATTTT. This gives the protein CASSQGGLAGGQDTQYF.

This clone has only one observation. This rearrangement joins TRBV4-2 to TRBJ2-1; 7 positions agree with TRBD2. This CDR3 has 15 residues. Germline lookup yields CDR1 LGHNA and CDR2 YNFKEQ. V was pared by 6 bases and J by 5 bases, with 10 bases of the junction left unmatched. DNA for the CDR3: TGTGCCAGCAGTCAACGGGGGGATCTAAACAATGAGCAGTTCTTC. This codes for CASSQRGDLNNEQFF.

J is TRBJ1-2 and V is TRBV28, with 7 bases identical to TRBD1. CDR1 MDHEN and CDR2 SYDVKM come from the germline V gene. This CDR3 region has 17 residues. V lost 7 bases to trimming and J lost 5 bases; unmatched junction nucleotides: 19. In DNA, the CDR3 is TGTGCCAGCACACTCATGGGGGCCCACACAGGGGTTTATGGCTACACCTTC. It codes for CASTLMGAHTGVYGYTF.

The CDR3 here is CASSPSGGSSYNEQFF. The CDR3 DNA follows: TGTGCCAGCAGCCCTAGCGGGGGGAGCTCCTACAATGAGCAGTTCTTC. The J gene is TRBJ2-1, the V gene TRBV11-2; TRBD2 aligns across 11 bases. Trimming removed 5 bases from V and 0 bases from J; junction bases left unmatched: 3. The CDR3 contains 16 residues. Germline V gene data show CDR1 as SGHAT and CDR2 as FQNNGV.

The chain uses TRBV11-2 and TRBJ1-6, with 8 bases fitting TRBD1. Germline CDR1 reads SGHAT; CDR2 reads FQNNGV. The ends lost 2 bases at V and 11 bases at J; junction bases unmatched: 8. The CDR3 length is 15 residues. CDR3 sequence (DNA): TGTGCCAGCAGCTTATTAGGACAGGGAGAAGCACCCCTCCACTTT. Translation: CASSLLGQGEAPLHF.

The chain links TRBV11-3 to TRBJ2-1; TRBD2 matches 7 bases. V lost 8 bases to trimming and J lost 2 bases; unmatched junction nucleotides: 3. The CDR3 runs to 13 residues. The germline V gene encodes CDR1 SGHNT and CDR2 YENEEA. CDR3 nucleotide sequence: TGTGCCAGCCGCGGGGGTACCTACAATGAGCAGTTCTTC. Translated, it gives CASRGGTYNEQFF.

This clone was observed many times. The chain couples TRBV29-1 to TRBJ1-2; D may be TRBD1 (6 bases). Between the trimmed V and J ends, which lost 7 bases and 7 bases, there was a span of 16 bases. Germline V gene data show CDR1 as SQVTM and CDR2 as ANQGSEA. The CDR3 has 12 residues. CDR3 loop: CSAPLDSGGYTF. In nucleotides, the CDR3 is TGCAGCGCTCCTTTGGACAGCGGTGGCTACACCTTC.

This clone was found many times. The chain carries TRBV25-1 and TRBJ1-2; D unclear. CDR3 length equals 13 residues. CDR1 MGHDK and CDR2 SYGVNS come from the germline V gene. The germline V and J ends were trimmed by 6 bases and 5 bases, with 13 bases remaining between them. The CDR3 DNA reads as TGTGCCAGCAGCTACTCTTCCCTATATGGCTACACCTTC. Translated, it gives CASSYSSLYGYTF.